The sequence of this T cell receptor (beta chain) was determined in a study of T cell repertoires in aging, cancer and after chemotherapy (dated by TCRdb to the late 2010s). At the level of the whole study: Donors spanned six age groups from 30 or younger to 70 or older, with at least three individuals per group. In the hematological group, the paired samples taken before and after chemotherapy came from chronic lymphocytic leukemia patients who were treated with regimens based on fludarabine or bendamustine. The complete dataset included around 9 million TCR reads. Peripheral blood TCR beta repertoires from healthy donors and cancer patients were profiled to examine immunoaging and T cell reconstitution after chemotherapy. The cohort comprised 200 to 250 cancer patients, roughly 94 with hematological and fewer than 140 with solid cancers, plus 95 healthy donors as a reference group. Overall study results and their limits: According to the authors, the repertoire data do not allow conclusions to be drawn about immunological memory after chemotherapy. In both cancer cohorts, median generation probability rose over the chemotherapy interval, which suggests that the repertoire was reconstituted through rebound thymic output. Lymphoid organ infiltration was present in hematological cancer patients, and this infiltration may itself impair thymic emigration or peripheral T cell expansion. In healthy donors, the decline in TCR diversity with age was mainly explained by loss of richness, whereas in cancer patients loss of evenness was also found to contribute. Compared with age-matched healthy donors, untreated patients with either hematological or solid cancers had significantly lower TCR diversity in the blood along with higher clonality.

Rearranged TRB sequences spanning V, D and J segments were amplified in a multiplex touch-down PCR with a mixed TRB-A/B primer pool. Illumina adapters and sample indices were added to the amplicons in two consecutive PCR reactions performed with Phusion HS II polymerase. Amplicons were gel-purified using the NucleoSpin Gel and PCR Clean-up kit and were subsequently checked with Qubit and an Agilent 2100 Bioanalyzer. Sequencing of libraries was carried out on an Illumina MiSeq in 600-cycle, single-indexed, paired-end runs. In the original analysis: MiXCR versions 2.12 and 3.0.5 were used to process the TRB sequences. A clone was defined as each unique CDR3 nucleotide sequence, and only productive sequences supported by at least two reads were kept. The repertoire metrics were Shannon diversity, evenness, clonality (defined as one minus evenness), and alpha-parameterized diversity profiles covering alpha 0 to 5. The IGoR algorithm was used to calculate generation probabilities of clones in the paired pre- and post-chemotherapy samples. The raw public data were reprocessed by TCRdb itself: fastp quality trimming at Q25, MiXCR clonotype calling, in-frame beta chains only. Every entry covers one CDR3 protein and lists the most common genes and DNA from its rows. These V and J calls rely on TCRdb rather than the paper's analysis. This sample holds roughly 1,400 distinct CDR3 sequences; about 46% were observed only once. The ten largest clones take up around two fifths of the sample.

As regards this clonotype: Its recognized antigen is unknown. It has no much larger one-base neighbor in the sample; base qualities were not kept.

Reading the germline V gene gives CDR1 ENHRY and CDR2 SYGVKD. The V end gives up 11 bases and the J end 0 bases, leaving 11 bases in the junction not matched to a gene. The CDR3, from cysteine to phenylalanine, totals 17 residues. Only the CDR3 DNA stays, 51 bases, in frame from base 1. TCR beta rearrangements were amplified from genomic DNA extracted from peripheral blood rather than from sorted cells or RNA. The chain is made from TRBV10-3 and TRBJ1-6; TRBD1 fits 9 bases in the junction. The TCR sequence derives from a human donor with a blood cancer. The sequenced sample consisted of blood. The DNA is TGTGCCGTCCGTCCGGACAGGGGCGTCTCCTATAATTCACCCCTCCACTTT. Translated, it gives CAVRPDRGVSYNSPLHF.